This TCR beta chain was identified during a study of hypomethylating agent response in myelodysplastic syndrome. Produced via immunoSEQ multiplex PCR; TCRdb's table is partial and in-frame only. Among several thousand clones listed, approximately 82% were seen once. CDR1 and CDR2 (germline): MGHDK, SYGVNS. V was clipped by 5 bases and J by 6 bases, with 11 bases between them. CDR3 size: 13 residues. The receptor's source is a human donor with myelodysplastic syndrome. The input for sequencing was bone marrow, taken before or after starting hypomethylating agent treatment for myelodysplastic syndrome (not recorded which). V is TRBV25-1 and J is TRBJ1-5; TRBD1 is a possible D gene (6 bases). The CDR3 here is CASSWGGGQPQHF. In DNA, the CDR3 is TGTGCCAGCAGTTGGGGAGGGGGTCAGCCCCAGCATTTT.